The source of this TCR beta chain is a study of blood T cells in healthy people across ages (dated by TCRdb to about 2015). As for the study more broadly: Template switching captured roughly one uniquely barcoded TCR beta cDNA molecule per two T cells in model experiments. The study measured age-related changes in TCR beta repertoire diversity using deep sequencing normalized with unique cDNA molecular identifiers. The donors were split into four age groups: young (average 16 years), middle-aged (39), aged (over 55) and long-lived (more than 80). To avoid experimental bias, donors of different ages were spread randomly across the sequencing lanes. The study analyzed two additional independent replicas of 1 million unique cDNA reads from the same blood draw for two donors, one aged 18 to 29 and one aged 80 or older.

Receptors were amplified or captured by 5' RACE. Instrument on record: Illumina HiSeq 2500. A second PCR of about 6 to 11 cycles was run with a J-beta primer mix and a sample-barcoded 5' primer. Each TCR beta cDNA molecule received a unique molecular identifier from a template-switch 5' adaptor carrying 12 random nucleotides. Each sample yielded at least 2.5 million CDR3-containing paired-end reads. First-strand cDNA synthesis was performed from all RNA using the Mint cDNA synthesis kit, with priming by a TRBC-specific oligonucleotide. All cDNA was treated with uracil-DNA glycosylase and then went through a first 18-cycle PCR with the universal primers M1SS and BC2_uni_R. The authors' analysis ran thus. Each sample was normalized by randomly selecting 1 million high-quality reads, each carrying a distinct molecular identifier. Instead of being binned into consensus sequences, reads that shared molecular identifiers were thrown out. MiTCR, with a Q25 quality threshold and the strictest error-elimination algorithm, was used for CDR3 identification, clonotype clustering and error correction. A nonparametric unseen species model using Euler transformation provided a lower-bound estimate of total TCR beta diversity. TCRdb reworked the public reads: Q25 trimming with fastp, MiXCR clone assembly, productive beta chains retained. A single entry per CDR3 protein holds the most common genes and DNA from its merged rows. TCRdb assigned the V and J calls; the authors' analysis was not used. The sample contains hundreds of thousands of distinct CDR3 sequences, around 49% of them found a single time. The ten largest clones take up about 32% of the sample.

The paper's findings and limits, for the study overall: The long-lived group showed more naive CD4+ T cells, fewer expanded clones and increased TCR diversity than the aged group, suggesting age selection. Observed TCR beta diversity correlated strongly with the percentage of naive T cells measured by flow cytometry. Donor CMV infection status was unknown, potentially confounding age-related changes in expanded clonotypes. Conclusive comparison of naive and antigen-experienced compartments was prevented by the profiling of bulk unsorted PBMCs. Observed TCR beta diversity per million T cells fell roughly linearly with age, and a significant reduction was already apparent by age roughly 40. Estimates of total diversity from one million sequenced T cells were regarded as lower bounds and underestimates.

Comment on this clonotype: This receptor's antigen is unknown. The input lacks base qualities; no much larger clone sits a single base away.

CDR1 and CDR2, looked up from the germline V gene (reference sequence), are MNHEY and SMNVEV. The CDR3 goes from the cysteine to the phenylalanine over 13 residues. CDR3 DNA is the only sequence kept; it has 39 bases, read in frame from the first base. V trim: 5 bases; J trim: 13 bases; unmatched bases: 13. Systemically healthy Caucasian individuals from Russia, 35 to 50 in total and aged roughly 6 to 100 years, were included as donors. Each donor gave around 9 milliliters of peripheral blood, collected into EDTA-treated Vacutainer tubes. Ficoll-Paque density-gradient centrifugation was used to isolate PBMCs, with at least 6.5 million per sample. Total RNA was extracted from PBMCs with Trizol reagent, with at least 5.5 micrograms obtained per sample. For every donor, flow cytometry on a PBMC aliquot measured the percentage of naive CD45RAhigh/CD27high T cells.

The receptor chain draws on TRBV27 and TRBJ2-5, with TRBD1 matching 7 junction bases. Sequenced material: blood. The sequence came from an older woman in good health. The CDR3 protein sequence reads: CASSPHGPKGAYF. The nucleotide sequence is given as TGTGCCAGCAGTCCCCACGGGCCTAAGGGGGCGTACTTC.